These 22 T cell receptor beta chains were all obtained from the same sample, sequenced in a study of human T cells and chemical hapten exposure. Time point indicated: patch test 1, 2 weeks after DPC sensitization. Treatment indicated: therapeutic diphenylcyclopropenone sensitization with weekly scalp DPC. TCRdb itself ran the RACE reads through MiXCR, one entry per CDR3 protein. The sample carries around 100,000 distinct CDR3 sequences, around 10% recorded once. The sample here was whole blood, taken in connection with sensitization to the hapten diphenylcyclopropenone (DPC). The receptors were sampled from a woman aged 40-49 years with alopecia areata. Some clones in this sample may be carry-over from other donors' samples.

CDR3 sequence: CASSEGGVAQFF. The CDR3 DNA follows: TGTGCCAGCAGTGAGGGGGGTGTCGCGCAGTTCTTC. The J gene is TRBJ2-1, the V gene TRBV6-4, with a tentative D call TRBD2 (6 bases). The CDR3 covers 12 residues. V shed 3 bases and J shed 12 bases, with 12 bases lying between them. The V gene's germline CDR1 is MRHNA and CDR2 SNTAGT.

The chain links TRBV6-2 or TRBV6-3 to TRBJ2-5; D unclear. Germline CDR1 and CDR2: MNHEY and SVGEGT. The V and J ends lost 2 bases and 0 bases respectively, with 10 bases between them. This CDR3 is 15 amino acids long. The CDR3 loop reads CASSYEQTDQETQYF. The CDR3 nucleotides are TGTGCCAGCAGTTACGAGCAGACCGACCAAGAGACCCAGTACTTC.

This clonotype occurred a few times. This chain joins TRBV28 and TRBJ2-1; TRBD1 is a possible D gene (6 bases). The CDR3 is made up of 16 amino acids. V shed 7 bases and J shed 3 bases, with 19 bases lying between them. Germline CDR1 is MDHEN and CDR2 is SYDVKM. CDR3 bases: TGTGCCAGCATTCCAAATTTGGCAGGGGTCTACAATGAGCAGTTCTTC. This translates into CASIPNLAGVYNEQFF.

This clonotype was counted many times. The chain recombines TRBV5-5 with TRBJ1-2; D call uncertain. V was pared by 4 bases and J by 8 bases, with 18 bases between. Germline V gene lookup returns CDR1 SGHKS and CDR2 YYEKEE (reference sequence). CDR3 size: 14 residues. Here the CDR3 DNA reads TGTGCCAGCAGCCCGCAAGTGGCAAAGACAGGCTACACCTTC. Translation gives CASSPQVAKTGYTF.

Worth noting for this clonotype: A much larger clone differs from this one at a single base, so this may be a read error. The chain has TRBV6-5 and TRBJ1-1; no clear D. This CDR3 has 12 amino acids. CDR1 is MNHEY and CDR2 is SVGAGI in the germline V gene. V was pared by 2 bases and J by 5 bases, with 6 bases between. The CDR3 reads CASSYGDTEAFF. CDR3 DNA sequence: TGTGCCAGCAGTTACGGGGATACTGAAGCTTTCTTT.

There are many counts of this clonotype. The genes are TRBV5-6 and TRBJ1-1; D is undetermined. The CDR3 loop spans 15 amino acids. V was clipped by 2 bases and J by 5 bases, with 16 bases between them. Germline lookup yields CDR1 SGHDT and CDR2 YYEEEE. CDR3: CASSFAQDVNTEAFF. In DNA, the CDR3 is TGTGCCAGCAGCTTCGCCCAGGACGTAAATACTGAAGCTTTCTTT.

This clonotype appeared a few times. For the CDR3, the DNA is TGTGCCAGCAGTTCTCCCTCTGGCGGGAGTGTTGGAAACATTCAGTACTTC. Translating gives CASSSPSGGSVGNIQYF. The chain couples TRBV12-3 or TRBV12-4 to TRBJ2-4; 7 nucleotides match TRBD2. Losses at the gene ends were 4 bases for V and 6 bases for J; bases not matched to a gene: 15. The CDR3 contains 17 residues.

CDR3 nucleotide sequence: TGTGCCAGCGGTCGATCACTTGGGGGTACTGAAGCTTTCTTT. It specifies CASGRSLGGTEAFF. This chain uses TRBV12-3 or TRBV12-4 with TRBJ1-1, with a possible D match to TRBD1 (5 bases). The V end was cut by 8 bases, the J end by 5 bases, with 18 bases between. This CDR3 has 14 residues.

This clonotype was seen a few times. The genes are TRBV7-3 and TRBJ1-2; D ambiguous. This CDR3 is 13 amino acids long. Trimming took off 2 bases at V and 7 bases at J, with 11 bases between the two ends. Germline CDR1 is SGHTA and CDR2 is FQGTGA. As DNA, the CDR3 is TGTGCCAGCAGCTTACGGGTCAGCGGTGGCTACACCTTC. It translates to CASSLRVSGGYTF.

By its share, this clonotype is medium-sized. This chain uses TRBV6-2 or TRBV6-3 with TRBJ2-7; the D is unclear. Trimming removed 0 bases at V and 7 bases at J, with 25 bases between. Germline V CDR1 and CDR2: MNHEY, SVGEGT. The length of the CDR3 is 18 residues. CDR3 nucleotide sequence: TGTGCCAGCAGTTACTCGAGTAAAGATAAGGGCGCTTCGTGGGAGCAGTACTTC. Encoded protein: CASSYSSKDKGASWEQYF.

J is TRBJ1-1 and V is TRBV7-9; no definite D call. The CDR3 consists of 15 residues. Germline V gene lookup returns CDR1 SEHNR and CDR2 FQNEAQ (reference sequence). V lost 3 bases to trimming and J lost 8 bases, with 19 bases between them. This CDR3 is CASSLGGSRVPEAFF. Written as DNA, the CDR3 is TGTGCCAGCAGCTTGGGTGGCAGCCGGGTACCCGAAGCTTTCTTT.

This clonotype was counted only a few times. V gene TRBV6-5 combines with J gene TRBJ1-2; D possibly corresponds to TRBD1 (5 bases). CDR3 length equals 13 residues. Trimming left V 5 bases short and J 2 bases short, with 9 bases between. CDR1 and CDR2 from the germline V gene are MNHEY and SVGAGI. The CDR3 spells CASSLDKNYGYTF. CDR3 bases: TGTGCCAGCAGTCTGGACAAAAACTATGGCTACACCTTC.

The gene calls are TRBV7-2 and TRBJ2-3; 9 bases are shared with TRBD2. Germline assignment: CDR1 SGHTA and CDR2 FQGNSA. J gave up 4 bases and V 4 bases, and 9 bases lay outside the gene matches. This CDR3 is 16 amino acids long. The CDR3 DNA reads TGTGCCAGCAGCTCCGGACTAGCGAGTGTGTCAGATACGCAGTATTTT. As protein: CASSSGLASVSDTQYF.

The table lists this clonotype with many counts. The V and J genes are TRBV7-2 and TRBJ1-1; the D gene is possibly TRBD1 (5 bases). The CDR3 covers 14 residues. V was pared by 3 bases and J by 0 bases, with 8 bases between. The germline V gene encodes CDR1 SGHTA and CDR2 FQGNSA. The CDR3 DNA reads TGTGCCAGCAGCTTCCGACAGCTGAACACTGAAGCTTTCTTT. Translation: CASSFRQLNTEAFF.

This clonotype was detected ten times or more. This chain connects TRBV5-1 to TRBJ1-3; D call uncertain. The CDR3 spans 16 residues. From germline, CDR1 is SGHRS and CDR2 YFSETQ. Trimming removed 0 bases at V and 0 bases at J, with 10 bases between. The CDR3 DNA reads TGCGCCAGCAGCTTGGAAAGCGTCGACTCTGGAAACACCATATATTTT. Amino acids: CASSLESVDSGNTIYF.

The chain carries TRBV6-2 or TRBV6-3 and TRBJ2-1, with TRBD2 identical over 7 bases. The trim removed 2 bases at V and 7 bases at J, leaving 14 bases unmatched. Germline V lookup: CDR1 MNHEY, CDR2 SVGEGT. The CDR3 is 17 residues long. The CDR3, as DNA: TGTGCCAGCAGTTACCCCGGGACTAACCTTTTTACAAATGAGCAGTTCTTC. Translated: CASSYPGTNLFTNEQFF.

The gene calls are TRBV19 and TRBJ2-3; 7 nucleotides match TRBD1. Germline-derived CDR1 and CDR2 are LNHDA and SQIVND (reference sequence). This CDR3 comprises 14 residues. With V trimmed by 1 base and J by 4 bases, 2 bases remained unmatched. CDR3 bases: TGTGCCAGTAGTATAGGACAGGGTGCAGATACGCAGTATTTT. The encoded protein is CASSIGQGADTQYF.

This clonotype has only a few counts. This rearrangement joins TRBV7-9 to TRBJ2-7; perhaps D is TRBD1 or TRBD2 (5 bases each). The V gene's germline CDR1 is SEHNR and CDR2 FQNEAQ (reference sequence). There are 15 residues in the CDR3. V was pared by 5 bases and J by 4 bases, with 18 bases between. The CDR3 is CASSRRPGTVYEQYF. The CDR3 DNA reads TGTGCCAGCAGCCGCCGCCCCGGGACGGTATACGAGCAGTACTTC.

This clonotype was picked up many times. The chain links TRBV6-6 to TRBJ1-2; D is unclear. The V end lost 2 bases, the J end lost 4 bases, and 8 bases lay between the germline ends. Germline CDR1 MNHNY, CDR2 SVGAGI (reference sequence). This CDR3 is 13 amino acids long. In nucleotides, the CDR3 is TGTGCCAGCAGTTACCGGGCCGGCTATGGCTACACCTTC. Its translation: CASSYRAGYGYTF.

This clonotype came up a few times. V usage is TRBV19 and J usage is TRBJ1-5; 7 nucleotides line up with TRBD1. The CDR3 length is 16 residues. V was pared by 7 bases and J by 5 bases, with 14 bases of the junction left unmatched. Germline V gene sequence: CDR1 LNHDA, CDR2 SQIVND (reference sequence). The CDR3 is CASTLGPGGIHQPQHF. The CDR3, as DNA: TGTGCCAGTACCCTCGGGCCAGGGGGAATCCATCAGCCCCAGCATTTT.

This clonotype was seen repeatedly, ten times or more. The V and J genes are TRBV7-9 and TRBJ2-1; 8 nucleotides agree with TRBD2. This CDR3 is built from 15 residues. Germline-derived CDR1 and CDR2 are SEHNR and FQNEAQ (reference sequence). After removal of 3 bases from V and 1 base from J, the junction contained 2 bases not matched to a gene. The CDR3 coding sequence is TGTGCCAGCAGCTTTAGCGGGACTTCCTACAATGAGCAGTTCTTC. It specifies CASSFSGTSYNEQFF.

This clonotype was seen a few times. The V and J genes are TRBV10-3 and TRBJ2-3; 9 bases match TRBD2. The CDR3 extends over 19 amino acids. Germline CDR1 reads ENHRY; CDR2 reads SYGVKD. The V gene end was trimmed by 2 bases and the J gene end by 2 bases; junction bases not matched to a gene: 14. Here the CDR3 DNA reads TGTGCCATCAGTGAGACATCGGGGACTACTAGCGGGCTCACAGATACGCAGTATTTT. Protein sequence: CAISETSGTTSGLTDTQYF.